This is a list of T cell receptor beta chains from one sample in a study of a mutant IDH1 vaccine in newly diagnosed glioma. Sequencing was performed with immunoSEQ multiplex PCR; in TCRdb, only in-frame clones are kept and a portion is missing. The data contain 20,000 to 25,000 clones, 80% to 95% of them singletons. The sequencing here drew on PBMCs, taken from a glioma patient treated with radiotherapy, temozolomide or both. These receptors came from a man aged 25-45 years with glioma. Both conserved end residues are part of each CDR3. Fields, in order: J gene, clone size, D gene, V gene, CDR3 DNA, CDR3 protein. The D gene is left open where the match is weak. Clone size appears in some rows only: once, few, many, or a class for an expanded clone.

>TRBJ1-4|.|.|TRBV27
TGTGCCAGCAGTTTCGTGGGATTCCGATCCCGCCAACTGTTTTTT
CASSFVGFRSRQLFF
>TRBJ1-4|few|.|TRBV4-2
TGTGCCAGCAGCCAAGATTTGGCAGAGAATGAAAAACTGTTTTTT
CASSQDLAENEKLFF
>TRBJ2-7|.|.|TRBV2
TGTGCCAGCAGCCCGCTGGACTTCTCCTACGAGCAGTACTTC
CASSPLDFSYEQYF
>TRBJ2-7|.|TRBD2|TRBV2
TGTGCCAGCAGTTCCTCCCCGGGACTAGCTTACGAGCAGTACTTC
CASSSSPGLAYEQYF
>TRBJ1-1|.|TRBD1|TRBV2
TGTGCCAGCAAGACAGGGGGTGGGAACACTGAAGCTTTCTTT
CASKTGGGNTEAFF
>TRBJ2-7|.|.|TRBV11-3
TGTGCCAGCAGCTCGGACGGCTACGAGCAGTACTTC
CASSSDGYEQYF
>TRBJ2-1|once|TRBD2|TRBV2
TGTGCCAGCAGTCAAAGCGGGAGGGCCGTGTACAATGAGCAGTTCTTC
CASSQSGRAVYNEQFF
>TRBJ1-2|.|TRBD1|TRBV11-2
TGTGCCAGCAGCTCCGACAGGGAGGGGATCTATGGCTACACCTTC
CASSSDREGIYGYTF
>TRBJ2-1|once|.|TRBV5-1
TGCGCCAGCAGCTTGGGAGGGAGCTCCTACAATGAGCAGTTCTTC
CASSLGGSSYNEQFF
>TRBJ1-6|.|.|TRBV18
TGTGCCAGTGGGGAAGTATCGGGTAACTCACCCCTCCACTTT
CASGEVSGNSPLHF
>TRBJ1-5|.|.|TRBV5-8
TGTGCCAGCAGAAGGGGGGGGAATGGCAATCAGCCCCAGCATTTT
CASRRGGNGNQPQHF
>TRBJ2-3|.|.|TRBV6-5
TGTGCCAGCAGTTACTTTGGCAGCTTCAGCACAGATACGCAGTATTTT
CASSYFGSFSTDTQYF
>TRBJ1-1|.|.|TRBV5-6
TGTGCCAGCAGCTTGGGGGCGGGGGGCACTGAAGCTTTCTTT
CASSLGAGGTEAFF
>TRBJ2-3|.|TRBD1|TRBV5-1
TGCGCCAGCAGCTTCGACAGGGGATTTACAGATACGCAGTATTTT
CASSFDRGFTDTQYF
>TRBJ1-3|.|.|TRBV19
TGTGCCAGTAGTATTCGGGGGGCGGCTGGAAACACCATATATTTT
CASSIRGAAGNTIYF
>TRBJ1-1|.|TRBD1|TRBV25-1
TGTGCCAGCAGTGAGGGGGGACAGGGAAAAACTGAAGCTTTCTTT
CASSEGGQGKTEAFF
>TRBJ2-6|.|TRBD1|TRBV6-5
TGTGCCAGCAGGGACACAGGGGCTGGGGCCAACGTCCTGACTTTC
CASRDTGAGANVLTF